This T cell receptor (beta chain) comes out of a study of blood T cell repertoires in COVID-19. Study-wide background: The study drew acute and convalescent COVID-19 samples from the United States, Italy and Spain. Nucleic acid was either cDNA or gDNA, and it came from T cells, B-cell-depleted T cells, or PBMCs.

Using immunoSEQ multiplex PCR, the repertoire was profiled, and TCRdb retains in-frame clones only, with some absent. The sample lists some 89,000 clones; 90% were seen once. Sequenced material: peripheral blood. The sequence was obtained from a man between 60 and 75 years old with acute or convalescent COVID-19.

CDR3 in DNA: TGTGCCAGCAGCCAACCCCTAGCGGGGGGTAGAAATGAGCAGTTCTTC. It encodes CASSQPLAGGRNEQFF. This chain connects TRBV3-1 (or the pseudogene TRBV3-2) to TRBJ2-1; 11 bases agree with TRBD2. Germline lookup yields CDR1 LGHDT and CDR2 YNNKEL (reference sequence). V shed 2 bases, J shed 7 bases, and the junction held 7 bases outside the gene matches. The CDR3 contains 16 residues.